The 13 T cell receptor beta chains below all came from one sample that was sequenced in a study of metastatic and nonmetastatic thyroid tumors. From the PCR reads, TCRdb re-called clones with MiXCR. The sample has around 18,000 clones; 25% to 35% are singletons. Thyroid surgery was preceded by no treatment in any patient. The sample was tumor tissue. The receptors come from a female donor with papillary thyroid cancer or a benign thyroid nodule (not recorded which). Some clones in this sample may be carry-over from other donors' samples.

This clone qualifies as medium-sized. The V gene is TRBV7-2, the J gene TRBJ2-1; D unclear. V gave up 5 bases and J gave up 0 bases, with 8 bases separating them. Germline V CDR1 and CDR2: SGHTA, FQGNSA. The CDR3 is 14 residues long. Here the CDR3 reads CASSRGDSYNEQFF. CDR3 DNA sequence: TGTGCCAGCAGCCGCGGAGACTCCTACAATGAGCAGTTCTTC.

V and J are TRBV5-4 and TRBJ1-2, with D possibly TRBD1 on 5 matching bases. There are 17 residues in the CDR3. Trimming left V 3 bases short and J 8 bases short, with 26 bases between. Germline CDR1 SGHNT, CDR2 YYREEE (reference sequence). CDR3 DNA: TGTGCCAGCAGCTACGTTAGAGCCAGAGGGGCCGAGGAGGGCTACACCTTC. Its translation: CASSYVRARGAEEGYTF.

V usage is TRBV27 and J usage is TRBJ1-6; possibly TRBD1 for D (6 bases). Germline V CDR1 and CDR2: MNHEY, SMNVEV (reference sequence). V lost 2 bases, J lost 7 bases, and 18 bases lay in between. The CDR3 has 17 residues. CDR3 sequence reads: CASSLNPSGGANSPLHF. Written as DNA, the CDR3 is TGTGCCAGCAGTTTAAACCCGAGCGGGGGCGCGAATTCACCCCTCCACTTT.

The rearrangement joins TRBV11-2 to TRBJ2-7; weak D call: TRBD2 (6 bases). V was trimmed by 5 bases and J by 2 bases, leaving 13 bases between them. CDR1 and CDR2 (germline): SGHAT, FQNNGV. The CDR3 contains 14 residues. The CDR3 is CASSPISGTYEQYF. In DNA, the CDR3 is TGTGCCAGCAGCCCAATTAGCGGAACCTACGAGCAGTACTTC.

The chain combines TRBV6-1 with TRBJ1-2; TRBD1 matches 8 bases. V lost 6 bases to trimming and J lost 4 bases; unmatched junction nucleotides: 10. There are 15 residues in the CDR3. Per the germline V gene, CDR1 is MNHNS and CDR2 is SASEGT. CDR3 protein: CASRDRDRHFYGYTF. Here the CDR3 DNA reads TGTGCCAGCAGGGACCGGGACAGGCACTTCTATGGCTACACCTTC.

This clone came up many times. V is TRBV20-1 and J is TRBJ2-1, with 9 bases lining up with TRBD1. Germline values: CDR1 DFQATT, CDR2 SNEGSKA (reference sequence). The CDR3 has 15 amino acids. V was clipped by 3 bases and J by 10 bases; unmatched bases: 13. The CDR3 DNA reads TGCAGTGCTAGTCCCGGGACAGGGTTAAAGGGAGAGCAGTTCTTC. Protein sequence: CSASPGTGLKGEQFF.

The rearrangement uses TRBV5-1 and TRBJ2-1; D uncertain. Trimming removed 4 bases at V and 6 bases at J, with 14 bases between. Germline V gene sequence: CDR1 SGHRS, CDR2 YFSETQ. This CDR3 comprises 14 residues. Here the CDR3 DNA reads TGCGCCAGCAGCGCCCGAGCGCTTGTCAATGAGCAGTTCTTC. The encoded protein is CASSARALVNEQFF.

The genes are TRBV6-1 and TRBJ1-6; D not resolved. The CDR3 covers 15 residues. Germline assignment: CDR1 MNHNS and CDR2 SASEGT. Trimming pared 8 bases from V and 0 bases from J, leaving 11 bases between. The CDR3 loop is CASLFTSSYNSPLHF. CDR3 in DNA: TGTGCCAGCCTCTTCACCTCCTCCTATAATTCACCCCTCCACTTT.

V is TRBV25-1 and J is TRBJ2-7; possibly TRBD2 for D (6 bases). The CDR3 runs to 16 residues. The germline gives CDR1 MGHDK, CDR2 SYGVNS. The V and J ends lost 2 bases and 5 bases respectively, with 19 bases between them. CDR3 amino acids: CASSEGRTDYWDEQYF. Written as DNA, the CDR3 is TGTGCCAGCAGTGAAGGACGGACGGACTATTGGGACGAGCAGTACTTC.

This clone was picked up many times. V and J are TRBV9 and TRBJ1-1, with D unresolved. Germline CDR1 and CDR2: SGDLS and YYNGEE. Between the trimmed V and J ends, which lost 4 bases and 5 bases, there was a span of 9 bases. CDR3 length: 12 amino acids. The CDR3 nucleotides read TGTGCCAGCAGCACGACCGGGACTGAAGCTTTCTTT. This encodes CASSTTGTEAFF.

V gene TRBV11-2 combines with J gene TRBJ1-3; possible D gene TRBD1, 5 bases. Germline V gene data show CDR1 as SGHAT and CDR2 as FQNNGV. Trimming stripped 0 bases from V and 0 bases from J, with 9 bases between. The CDR3 contains 16 residues. CDR3 loop: CASSLDRGLSGNTIYF. For the CDR3, the DNA is TGTGCCAGCAGCTTAGATAGGGGCCTCTCTGGAAACACCATATATTTT. Supplemented by reference TRBV11-2 and TRBJ1-3, the full variable domain reads EAGVAQSPRYKIIEKRQSVAFWCNPISGHATLYWYQQILGQGPKLLIQFQNNGVVDDSQLPKDRFSAERLKGVDSTLKIQPAKLEDSAVYLCASSLDRGLSGNTIYFGEGSWLTVV.

This rearrangement joins TRBV27 to TRBJ2-3; maybe TRBD2 (6 bases). V lost 3 bases to trimming and J lost 0 bases, with 16 bases between them. CDR3 length: 17 residues. Per the germline V gene, CDR1 is MNHEY and CDR2 is SMNVEV (reference sequence). CDR3 in amino acids: CASSFSGTPSSTDTQYF. In DNA, the CDR3 is TGTGCCAGCAGTTTTTCCGGGACTCCGTCTAGCACAGATACGCAGTATTTT.

This clone rates as medium-sized. This chain links TRBV6-1 with TRBJ1-2; the D is unclear. Trimming shortened V by 7 bases and J by 3 bases, and 9 bases separated the two germline ends. Germline V gives CDR1 MNHNS, CDR2 SASEGT. CDR3 length: 12 amino acids. The CDR3 spells CASNSMHYGYTF. As DNA, the CDR3 is TGTGCCAGCAACTCAATGCACTATGGCTACACCTTC.